This passage covers 31 T cell receptor beta chains from one sample sequenced in a study of beta chain features in type 1 diabetes. What was sequenced were expressed TCRB transcripts, since all of the isolated RNA had been reverse transcribed. The data were produced by immunoSEQ multiplex PCR, yet TCRdb's version contains in-frame clones alone and is incomplete. The sample records approximately 470,000 clones, around 30% being singletons. What was sequenced was naive CD4+ T cells from blood. Source of these receptors: a man aged 18 to 29 in good health.

The chain employs TRBV7-2 and TRBJ2-1; D gene ambiguous. Germline loops: CDR1 SGHTA, CDR2 FQGNSA. V dropped 2 bases and J dropped 0 bases, with 17 bases sitting between them. The CDR3 runs to 18 residues. The CDR3 DNA reads TGTGCCAGCAGCTTAAAGGTCCGGAGAACCAGCTCCTACAATGAGCAGTTCTTC. It is translated as CASSLKVRRTSSYNEQFF.

This rearrangement joins TRBV7-8 to TRBJ2-2; D may be TRBD1 (5 bases). The CDR3 loop spans 16 amino acids. Trimming removed 6 bases from V and 4 bases from J, with 18 bases in between. The germline CDR1 and CDR2 sequences are SGHVS and FQNEAQ. In DNA, the CDR3 is TGTGCCAGCAGTCCGAATGGGGCGTTCGGCACCGGGGAGCTGTTTTTT. Translated: CASSPNGAFGTGELFF. Based on the CDR3 plus reference TRBV7-8 and TRBJ2-2, the full variable domain is GAGVSQSPRYKVAKRGQDVALRCDPISGHVSLFWYQQALGQGPEFLTYFQNEAQLDKSGLPSDRFFAERPEGSVSTLKIQRTQQEDSAVYLCASSPNGAFGTGELFFGEGSRLTVL.

The rearrangement joins TRBV4-3 to TRBJ2-7; tentatively, D is TRBD1 (5 bases). Germline V CDR1 and CDR2: LGHNA, YSLEER. The CDR3 loop spans 14 amino acids. V was clipped by 0 bases and J by 3 bases, with 9 bases between them. The CDR3 region has the DNA TGCGCCAGCAGCCAAGATAGCAGGGACTACGAGCAGTACTTC. It translates to CASSQDSRDYEQYF.

The chain couples TRBV28 to TRBJ2-1, with 12 bases aligning to TRBD2. Germline V gene lookup returns CDR1 MDHEN and CDR2 SYDVKM. Losses at the gene ends were 4 bases for V and 0 bases for J; bases not matched to a gene: 13. The length of the CDR3 is 20 residues. CDR3 sequence reads: CASSSRLAGEGVGSYNEQFF. The CDR3 DNA reads as TGTGCCAGCAGTTCACGACTAGCGGGAGAGGGGGTCGGCTCCTACAATGAGCAGTTCTTC.

This clone occurred a few times. The chain links TRBV29-1 to TRBJ2-5, with 7 bases identical to TRBD2. Germline V gene lookup returns CDR1 SQVTM and CDR2 ANQGSEA. The CDR3 has 12 residues. Unmatched junction bases numbered 6, after V lost 6 bases and J lost 5 bases. In nucleotides, the CDR3 is TGCAGCGTCGCGGGAGTATACGAGACCCAGTACTTC. As protein: CSVAGVYETQYF.

This clone has a handful of counts. This sequence joins TRBV9 and TRBJ1-1; D ambiguous. Trimming pared 4 bases from V and 0 bases from J, leaving 13 bases between. CDR3 length: 15 residues. Germline V lookup: CDR1 SGDLS, CDR2 YYNGEE. The CDR3 protein is CASSPRTAMNTEAFF. For the CDR3, the DNA is TGTGCCAGCAGCCCAAGGACGGCGATGAACACTGAAGCTTTCTTT.

This clone came up a few times. V and J are TRBV25-1 and TRBJ1-2; TRBD1 matches 9 bases. The germline V gene encodes CDR1 MGHDK and CDR2 SYGVNS. The CDR3 is 14 amino acids. V was pared by 6 bases and J by 5 bases, with 7 bases of the junction left unmatched. The CDR3 DNA is TGTGCCAGCAGGCGTCCGGGACAGGGATATGGCTACACCTTC. Its protein product is CASRRPGQGYGYTF.

This clone was found a few times. CDR3: CASSLTGSSYEQYF. CDR3 nucleotides: TGCGCCAGCAGCTTGACAGGGAGCTCCTACGAGCAGTACTTC. The V call is TRBV5-1, the J call TRBJ2-7, with D maybe TRBD1 (6 bases). V gave up 1 base and J gave up 0 bases, with 8 bases separating them. From germline, CDR1 is SGHRS and CDR2 YFSETQ. This CDR3 has 14 residues.

The chain recombines TRBV5-1 with TRBJ2-7, with TRBD1 matching over 8 bases. V was pared by 4 bases and J by 3 bases, with 9 bases of the junction left unmatched. This CDR3 comprises 15 residues. Germline V gene data show CDR1 as SGHRS and CDR2 as YFSETQ. As DNA, the CDR3 is TGCGCCAGCAGCAAGGGACAGGCCAATCTCTACGAGCAGTACTTC. This encodes CASSKGQANLYEQYF.

This clone has more than one count but fewer than ten. The chain combines TRBV7-9 with TRBJ2-5; TRBD1 might be the D (5 bases). Germline V gives CDR1 SEHNR, CDR2 FQNEAQ (reference sequence). CDR3 length: 15 residues. V lost 2 bases to trimming and J lost 2 bases, with 12 bases between them. CDR3 amino acids: CASSLRRTLQETQYF. Written as DNA, the CDR3 is TGTGCCAGCAGCTTAAGAAGGACACTTCAAGAGACCCAGTACTTC.

There are a few counts of this clone. V usage is TRBV30 and J usage is TRBJ2-5, with 8 nucleotides matching TRBD1. The junction had 5 bases not matched to a gene; V was cut back by 5 bases and J by 3 bases. This CDR3 is built from 13 residues. Per germline, CDR1 GTSNPN and CDR2 SVGIG (reference sequence). CDR3 amino acids: CAWSGTGEETQYF. CDR3 nucleotides: TGTGCCTGGTCCGGGACAGGCGAAGAGACCCAGTACTTC.

This clone turned up a few times. The chain is built from TRBV19 and TRBJ1-1, with no clear D. This CDR3 spans 12 amino acids. Looked up from germline, CDR1 is LNHDA and CDR2 is SQIVND (reference sequence). Trimming cost V 2 bases and J 4 bases, with 5 bases left between them. CDR3 nucleotides: TGTGCCAGTAGTATACGGGGCACTGAAGCTTTCTTT. The encoded protein is CASSIRGTEAFF.

This clone was observed a handful of times. The chain has TRBV27 and TRBJ2-5; 7 bases align to TRBD1. Germline V lookup: CDR1 MNHEY, CDR2 SMNVEV (reference sequence). The J segment lost 5 bases and the V segment lost 2 bases, leaving 5 bases of the junction unmatched. This CDR3 is built from 14 residues. Here the CDR3 reads CASSLGDRRETQYF. CDR3 in DNA: TGTGCCAGCAGTTTAGGGGACAGAAGGGAGACCCAGTACTTC.

This chain joins TRBV28 and TRBJ2-7, with 8 bases fitting TRBD2. This CDR3 is 14 amino acids long. Germline V gene sequence: CDR1 MDHEN, CDR2 SYDVKM. Losses at the gene ends were 6 bases for V and 0 bases for J; bases not matched to a gene: 4. In DNA, the CDR3 is TGTGCCAGCAGGATGGCGGGAGGCTCCTACGAGCAGTACTTC. Protein product: CASRMAGGSYEQYF.

The table lists this clone with a few counts. This chain links TRBV4-2 with TRBJ2-1, with 13 bases lining up with TRBD2. Germline-derived CDR1 and CDR2 are LGHNA and YNFKEQ. The CDR3 contains 16 residues. V shed 3 bases, J shed 5 bases, and the junction held 4 bases outside the gene matches. The CDR3 loop is CASSHELAGGNNEQFF. The CDR3 nucleotides are TGTGCCAGCAGCCACGAACTAGCGGGAGGGAACAATGAGCAGTTCTTC.

The genes are TRBV5-1 and TRBJ2-3, with 8 bases lining up with TRBD1. Looked up from germline, CDR1 is SGHRS and CDR2 is YFSETQ. This CDR3 comprises 15 residues. V shed 3 bases and J 4 bases; nucleotides not matched to a gene: 7. CDR3 sequence (DNA): TGCGCCAGCAGCTCTCCCGGACAGGGATCAGATACGCAGTATTTT. It specifies CASSSPGQGSDTQYF. The full variable domain, in which reference TRBV5-1 and TRBJ2-3 provide the parts outside the CDR3, is KAGVTQTPRYLIKTRGQQVTLSCSPISGHRSVSWYQQTPGQGLQFLFEYFSETQRNKGNFPGRFSGRQFSNSRSEMNVSTLELGDSALYLCASSSPGQGSDTQYFGPGTRLTVL.

Note on this clone: This sample also contains other DNA sequences that code for the same CDR3. The rearrangement joins TRBV30 to TRBJ1-5, with no clear D. The CDR3 has 14 residues. V lost 0 bases, J lost 2 bases, and 8 bases lay in between. CDR1 and CDR2 from the germline V gene are GTSNPN and SVGIG (reference sequence). The CDR3 loop is CAWSVGQGNQPQHF. In DNA, the CDR3 is TGTGCCTGGAGTGTCGGGCAGGGCAATCAGCCCCAGCATTTT. Supplemented by reference TRBV30 and TRBJ1-5, the full variable domain reads SQTIHQWPATLVQPVGSPLSLECTVEGTSNPNLYWYRQAAGRGLQLLFYSVGIGQISSEVPQNLSASRPQDRQFILSSKKLLLSDSGFYLCAWSVGQGNQPQHFGDGTRLSIL.

For this clone: Other nucleotide sequences in the sample specify the same CDR3. J is TRBJ2-7 and V is TRBV30; D is possibly TRBD1 (5 bases). The germline V and J ends were trimmed by 2 bases and 3 bases, with 8 bases remaining between them. This CDR3 contains 12 residues. The germline V gene has CDR1 GTSNPN and CDR2 SVGIG (reference sequence). The CDR3 nucleotides read TGTGCCTGGAGTCGCGACAGCTACGAGCAGTACTTC. Protein sequence: CAWSRDSYEQYF.

V usage is TRBV5-4 and J usage is TRBJ2-1, with a possible D match to TRBD2 (6 bases). Germline V CDR1 and CDR2: SGHNT, YYREEE (reference sequence). The CDR3 runs to 15 residues. V dropped 3 bases and J dropped 6 bases, with 16 bases sitting between them. The CDR3: CASSSLAGWGNEQFF. The DNA for the CDR3 is TGTGCCAGCAGCTCCCTGGCGGGATGGGGCAATGAGCAGTTCTTC.

V usage is TRBV9 and J usage is TRBJ1-3; D is uncertain. V lost 0 bases to trimming and J lost 2 bases, with 9 bases between them. The CDR3 is 15 amino acids. Germline-derived CDR1 and CDR2 are SGDLS and YYNGEE. CDR3 coding DNA: TGTGCCAGCAGCGTAGGGCTGCATGCTGGAAACACCATATATTTT. Protein sequence: CASSVGLHAGNTIYF.

The rearrangement uses TRBV10-3 and TRBJ2-5, with D possibly matching TRBD1 (7 bases). V lost 0 bases and J lost 4, with 12 bases in between. The CDR3 loop spans 15 amino acids. Germline lookup yields CDR1 ENHRY and CDR2 SYGVKD. The CDR3 DNA follows: TGTGCCATCAGTGAGTCCAGGCAGGGGGGAGAGACCCAGTACTTC. It translates to CAISESRQGGETQYF.

The chain couples TRBV28 to TRBJ1-1; D gene ambiguous. V lost 1 base and J lost 1, with 7 bases in between. The CDR3 is 14 residues long. Per germline, CDR1 MDHEN and CDR2 SYDVKM. CDR3 residues: CASSLSARNTEAFF. The CDR3 DNA follows: TGTGCCAGCAGTTTATCGGCCAGGAACACTGAAGCTTTCTTT.

The chain is built from TRBV18 and TRBJ2-3; 9 nucleotides align to TRBD2. V lost 6 bases to trimming and J lost 5 bases; unmatched junction nucleotides: 9. The CDR3 is 15 amino acids. Per germline, CDR1 KGHSH and CDR2 LQKENI. CDR3 coding DNA: TGTGCCAGCTCCCCCCTCGCGGGAGGGATAGATACGCAGTATTTT. It codes for CASSPLAGGIDTQYF.

This clone came up a few times. The V call is TRBV18, the J call TRBJ2-1; D possibly corresponds to TRBD1 (6 bases). The ends were cut back, 5 bases at V and 5 bases at J, with 19 bases in the middle. This CDR3 contains 16 residues. Germline loops: CDR1 KGHSH, CDR2 LQKENI. The CDR3 nucleotides read TGTGCCAGCTCAGATCGGACAGCGTTAACTAACAATGAGCAGTTCTTC. Its translation: CASSDRTALTNNEQFF.

This clone has a single count. The chain is built from TRBV7-3 and TRBJ2-7, with a possible D match to TRBD2 (5 bases). The germline CDR1 and CDR2 sequences are SGHTA and FQGTGA. Between the trimmed V and J ends, which lost 1 base and 3 bases, there was a span of 13 bases. The CDR3 sequence is 15 residues long. CDR3 in DNA: TGTGCCAGCAGCTTAAACCGGGAATGGGTCTACGAGCAGTACTTC. It specifies CASSLNREWVYEQYF.

This clone occurred a few times. V is TRBV10-3 and J is TRBJ2-4, with a tentative D call TRBD1 (6 bases). The CDR3 loop spans 14 amino acids. CDR1 and CDR2 from the germline V gene are ENHRY and SYGVKD. The ends were cut back, 3 bases at V and 8 bases at J, with 14 bases in the middle. DNA of the CDR3: TGTGCCATCAGTGAAGAGGGGGATAGGGACATTCAGTACTTC. Translating gives CAISEEGDRDIQYF.

A few counts support this clone. Within the sample, other DNA sequences also encode this same CDR3. For the CDR3, the DNA is TGCGCCAGCAGCAGGAGCACAGATACGCAGTATTTT. Its translation: CASSRSTDTQYF. The chain has TRBV5-1 and TRBJ2-3; D remains unclear. Trimming cost V 4 bases and J 0 bases, with 3 bases left between them. The CDR3 is 12 residues long. CDR1 and CDR2 from the germline V gene are SGHRS and YFSETQ.

This clone appeared a few times. The chain uses TRBV29-1 and TRBJ1-1; D remains unclear. CDR3 length: 13 amino acids. The V end was cut by 3 bases, the J end by 4 bases, with 12 bases between. Germline CDR1 reads SQVTM; CDR2 reads ANQGSEA. The CDR3 loop is CSVDQWGSTEAFF. DNA of the CDR3: TGCAGCGTTGACCAGTGGGGTTCCACTGAAGCTTTCTTT.

This clone was counted only a few times. The identical CDR3 is also encoded by other nucleotide sequences in the sample. The chain employs TRBV18 and TRBJ2-7, with D unresolved. The V end lost 0 bases, the J end lost 2 bases, and 8 bases lay between the germline ends. Germline CDR1 KGHSH, CDR2 LQKENI. This CDR3 is 14 amino acids long. This CDR3 reads CASSPPGLPYEQYF. The CDR3 bases are TGTGCCAGCTCACCACCGGGTTTACCCTACGAGCAGTACTTC.

This clone showed up just a few times. The chain is built from TRBV6-5 and TRBJ2-3; D is possibly TRBD1 (6 bases). Germline assignment: CDR1 MNHEY and CDR2 SVGAGI. Trimming left V 7 bases short and J 0 bases short, with 14 bases between. CDR3 length: 15 residues. The CDR3: CASTVAGDSTDTQYF. CDR3 in DNA: TGTGCCAGCACGGTCGCAGGGGATAGCACAGATACGCAGTATTTT.

In this sample, this clone turned up a few times. This sequence joins TRBV11-1 and TRBJ2-7; D is ambiguous. V gave up 4 bases and J gave up 2 bases, with 12 bases separating them. Germline lookup yields CDR1 SGHAT and CDR2 FQDESV (reference sequence). CDR3 size: 14 residues. Written as DNA, the CDR3 is TGTGCCAGCAGCTCCAGCAGTGGAACCTACGAGCAGTACTTC. Protein: CASSSSSGTYEQYF. Full variable domain (rest looked up from reference TRBV11-1 and TRBJ2-7): EAEVAQSPRYKITEKSQAVAFWCDPISGHATLYWYRQILGQGPELLVQFQDESVVDDSQLPKDRFSAERLKGVDSTLKIQPAELGDSAMYLCASSSSSGTYEQYFGPGTRLTVT.